Listed below are T cell receptor beta chains from one sample, sequenced in a study of T cells in Graves' hyperthyroidism and ophthalmopathy. One entry per CDR3 protein results from TCRdb running MiXCR on the multiplex PCR reads. The table lists 350,000 to 450,000 distinct CDR3 sequences, approximately 17% of them singletons. The sample was blood. Receptor source: a woman aged 30 to 39 with Graves' hyperthyroidism that later progressed to Graves' ophthalmopathy. CDR3s include the opening cysteine and the closing phenylalanine or tryptophan. D genes are given only for firm matches. Only some rows state a clone size, as once, few, many or a class for expanded clones.

cdr3_nt	cdr3_aa	clone_size	v_call	j_call	d_call
TGTGCCAGCAGTTGGACAGTTAATCAGCCCCAGCATTTT	CASSWTVNQPQHF	many	TRBV12-3/TRBV12-4	TRBJ1-5	NA
TGTGCCAGCAGTACGGGACAGCCGTCCTACAATGAGCAGTTCTTC	CASSTGQPSYNEQFF	few	TRBV12-3/TRBV12-4	TRBJ2-1	TRBD1
TGTGCCAGCAGTTACTCGTCGCACGGGGAGCTGTTTTTT	CASSYSSHGELFF	NA	TRBV6-5	TRBJ2-2	NA
TGTGCCAGTAGTATAGACGAGGGGTTCGAAGATACGCAGTATTTT	CASSIDEGFEDTQYF	once	TRBV19	TRBJ2-3	NA
TGTGCCAGCAGCTCGACAGGGTCCGACTCCGGGGAGCTGTTTTTT	CASSSTGSDSGELFF	few	TRBV25-1	TRBJ2-2	TRBD1
TGCAGTGCTAGATCAGGCAGGGAAACTCAGCCCCAGCATTTT	CSARSGRETQPQHF	many	TRBV20-1	TRBJ1-5	NA
TGTGCCACCAGTGATTTTACAGCCCTTACGAACACCGGGGAGCTGTTTTTT	CATSDFTALTNTGELFF	many	TRBV24-1	TRBJ2-2	NA
TGTGCCAGCAGCCGAACTAGACAGAATAATCAGCCCCAGCATTTT	CASSRTRQNNQPQHF	NA	TRBV2	TRBJ1-5	NA
TGTGCCACCAGTGAATCTAGTAGTACCGGGGAGCTGTTTTTT	CATSESSSTGELFF	NA	TRBV24-1	TRBJ2-2	NA
TGTGCCAGCACCGTAATGGGGGGTTTCGGCACAGATACGCAGTATTTT	CASTVMGGFGTDTQYF	many	TRBV28	TRBJ2-3	NA
TGTGCCAGCAGCCGGACGGGGAACACTGAAGCTTTCTTT	CASSRTGNTEAFF	many	TRBV3-1	TRBJ1-1	NA
TGTGCCAGCAGCGGCATGGGACAGTTCATGAACACTGAAGCTTTCTTT	CASSGMGQFMNTEAFF	many	TRBV11-1	TRBJ1-1	TRBD1
TGTGCCAGCAGTTTACTCCCTTACAGGGGGCAGGGGGAGCTGTTTTTT	CASSLLPYRGQGELFF	many	TRBV12-3/TRBV12-4	TRBJ2-2	TRBD1
TGTGCCAGCAGTCAAGTCTCTGGGGCCAACGTCCTGACTTTC	CASSQVSGANVLTF	NA	TRBV7-9	TRBJ2-6	NA
TGTGCCAGCACGCCGACTAGCGGGGAGACAGATACGCAGTATTTT	CASTPTSGETDTQYF	few	TRBV7-2	TRBJ2-3	TRBD2
TGCAGCGTTGCATCGGGGCCCACTGAAGCTTTCTTT	CSVASGPTEAFF	NA	TRBV29-1	TRBJ1-1	NA
TGTGCCAGCAGCTTGCAGGCAGGGAACTATGGCTACACCTTC	CASSLQAGNYGYTF	NA	TRBV5-4	TRBJ1-2	NA
TGTGCCAGCAGGAACAGGGGGGACTCCTACGAGCAGTACTTC	CASRNRGDSYEQYF	many	TRBV3-1	TRBJ2-7	TRBD1
TGTGCCACCTCCTCAGCCATGAACACTGAAGCTTTCTTT	CATSSAMNTEAFF	many	TRBV15	TRBJ1-1	NA
TGTGCCAGCAGCGTAGACGACGGGGGAACCGGGGAGCTGTTTTTT	CASSVDDGGTGELFF	NA	TRBV9	TRBJ2-2	NA
TGTGCCAGCAGCCAAGCCGTAGCGGGGAGGGTCTACAATGAGCAGTTCTTC	CASSQAVAGRVYNEQFF	many	TRBV14	TRBJ2-1	TRBD2
TGCGCCAGCAGCCGGGACCGAGATGAGGGCTCCTACGAGCAGTACTTC	CASSRDRDEGSYEQYF	many	TRBV5-1	TRBJ2-7	NA
TGTGCCAGCAGTTTATCGAGACAGGGGGCATCTGATACGCAGTATTTT	CASSLSRQGASDTQYF	NA	TRBV27	TRBJ2-3	TRBD1
TGTGCCAGCAGTTTTGACAGGGGCAATGAGCAGTTCTTC	CASSFDRGNEQFF	few	TRBV27	TRBJ2-1	TRBD1
TGTGCCAGCAGCTTAATGAGGGGGGATTCACCCCTCCACTTT	CASSLMRGDSPLHF	many	TRBV7-9	TRBJ1-6	NA
TGTGCCAGCAGCTCAAGGGCTTCCACAGATACGCAGTATTTT	CASSSRASTDTQYF	many	TRBV5-6	TRBJ2-3	NA
TGTGCCAGCAGTCCCCAGGGAAGGTCGACGAAGGGCTACACCTTC	CASSPQGRSTKGYTF	many	TRBV28	TRBJ1-2	NA
TGCAGTGCTATTAATCTAGCAGGAGGTGTAAGCAATGAGCAGTTCTTC	CSAINLAGGVSNEQFF	many	TRBV20-1	TRBJ2-1	NA
TGCAGCGTTGTGGGAGGGGCCCATAGCACCCGGGAGCTGTTTTTT	CSVVGGAHSTRELFF	NA	TRBV29-1	TRBJ2-2	TRBD2
TGTGCCAGCATAAGGTCCCGGACAGAAAGCTCCTATAATTCACCCCTCCACTTT	CASIRSRTESSYNSPLHF	many	TRBV2	TRBJ1-6	NA
TGCAGTGCTAGAGATCTCAGGACCTCAGGTTACGAGCAGTACTTC	CSARDLRTSGYEQYF	NA	TRBV20-1	TRBJ2-7	NA
TGTGCCAGCAGTTTATTAAAGTCCTACAATGAGCAGTTCTTC	CASSLLKSYNEQFF	NA	TRBV27	TRBJ2-1	NA
TGCGCCAGCAGCAGGACAGGTGCGACTGAAGCTTTCTTT	CASSRTGATEAFF	few	TRBV5-1	TRBJ1-1	TRBD1
TGTGCCAGCAGCTTTCTGGACACCATATATTTT	CASSFLDTIYF	NA	TRBV7-9	TRBJ1-3	NA
TGCAGTGCTAGAGATGATTTCGTACAGGGACACCACGAGCAGTACTTC	CSARDDFVQGHHEQYF	NA	TRBV20-1	TRBJ2-7	NA